The 31 T cell receptor beta chains below all came from one sample that was sequenced in a study of blood T cells in healthy people across ages. Sample-barcoded 5' priming and a J-beta primer mix drove a second PCR of roughly 7 to 11 cycles. TCRdb re-called the 5' RACE reads through MiXCR, storing one row per CDR3 protein. The sample yields more than 750,000 distinct CDR3 sequences, about 27% seen once. The data also belong to a second study, concerning T cells of mothers and their children.

Material: blood. These receptors came from a woman between 40 and 50 years old in good health.

CDR3 loop: CASAGQGKFSGYTF. The CDR3 DNA reads TGCGCCAGCGCAGGGCAGGGAAAGTTCAGCGGCTACACCTTC. This rearrangement joins TRBV5-1 to TRBJ1-2; tentatively, D is TRBD1 (5 bases). Per germline, CDR1 SGHRS and CDR2 YFSETQ. The ends were cut back, 7 bases at V and 8 bases at J, with 21 bases in the middle. The CDR3 is made up of 14 amino acids. Looking up the rest from reference TRBV5-1 and TRBJ1-2 gives the full variable domain: KAGVTQTPRYLIKTRGQQVTLSCSPISGHRSVSWYQQTPGQGLQFLFEYFSETQRNKGNFPGRFSGRQFSNSRSEMNVSTLELGDSALYLCASAGQGKFSGYTFGSGTRLTVV.

The chain is built from TRBV4-3 and TRBJ1-2; D remains unclear. CDR3 length equals 15 residues. V lost 0 bases and J lost 0, with 8 bases in between. CDR1 is LGHNA and CDR2 is YSLEER in the germline V gene. In nucleotides, the CDR3 is TGCGCCAGCAGCCAAGATACAGTAACTAACTATGGCTACACCTTC. It specifies CASSQDTVTNYGYTF.

V usage is TRBV20-1 and J usage is TRBJ2-3, with 8 bases aligning to TRBD2. V trimming: 0 bases; J trimming: 5 bases; junction bases outside the gene matches: 7. This CDR3 comprises 15 residues. CDR1 is DFQATT, CDR2 SNEGSKA, per germline (reference sequence). The CDR3 here is CSARDGSGSEDTQYF. The DNA of the CDR3 is TGCAGTGCTAGAGATGGGAGCGGGAGCGAAGATACGCAGTATTTT.

The sample holds many counts of this clonotype. This chain joins TRBV6-6 and TRBJ2-7, with D possibly being TRBD1 (5 bases). This CDR3 has 17 residues. Germline-derived CDR1 and CDR2 are MNHNY and SVGAGI (reference sequence). V lost 0 bases and J 2 bases, leaving 17 bases between the germline ends. The CDR3, as DNA: TGTGCCAGCAGTTACTCGATCATGGACGGACAAACCTACGAGCAGTACTTC. Translating gives CASSYSIMDGQTYEQYF.

This clonotype was observed a handful of times. The CDR3 is CASSLSMGYTEAFF. The CDR3 bases are TGTGCCAGCAGTTTATCGATGGGGTACACTGAAGCTTTCTTT. The V and J genes are TRBV27 and TRBJ1-1, with D uncertain. Trimming pared 0 bases from V and 3 bases from J, leaving 8 bases between. Germline V gene lookup returns CDR1 MNHEY and CDR2 SMNVEV (reference sequence). The CDR3 is 14 residues long.

The chain recombines TRBV7-9 with TRBJ2-1; 10 nucleotides align to TRBD2. Unmatched junction bases numbered 6, after V lost 4 bases and J lost 3 bases. This CDR3 comprises 16 residues. Germline CDR1 and CDR2: SEHNR and FQNEAQ (reference sequence). The DNA of the CDR3 is TGTGCCAGCAGCTCCCCAGCGGGGGGGCTCTACAATGAGCAGTTCTTC. This sequence encodes CASSSPAGGLYNEQFF.

This clonotype came up a few times. The rearrangement links TRBV28 to TRBJ2-7; 12 bases align to TRBD2. The J segment lost 0 bases and the V segment lost 10 bases, leaving 13 bases of the junction unmatched. The CDR3 length is 17 residues. Germline CDR1 reads MDHEN; CDR2 reads SYDVKM. The chain's CDR3 is CATSSPSSGGVSYEQYF. The CDR3 region has the DNA TGTGCCACCAGCAGTCCATCTAGCGGGGGGGTCTCCTACGAGCAGTACTTC.

A word on this clonotype: A much larger clone is a single base away; this may be a read error. The chain couples TRBV7-2 to TRBJ2-3, with 8 bases identical to TRBD1. V shed 5 bases, J shed 4 bases, and the junction held 11 bases outside the gene matches. Germline CDR1 and CDR2: SGHTA and FQGNSA. This CDR3 is built from 16 residues. The CDR3 DNA sequence: TGTGCCAGCAGCCTTGGGGCCGACAGGGGTTCAGATACGCAGTATTTT. Protein sequence: CASSLGADRGSDTQYF.

This clonotype was counted many times. This sequence joins TRBV20-1 and TRBJ2-7; D may be TRBD1 or TRBD2 (6 bases each). Germline-derived CDR1 and CDR2 are DFQATT and SNEGSKA (reference sequence). There are 16 residues in the CDR3. V lost 0 bases, J lost 2 bases, and 17 bases lay in between. The CDR3 reads CSARDPRGTRTYEQYF. DNA of the CDR3: TGCAGTGCTAGAGATCCCCGCGGGACACGCACCTACGAGCAGTACTTC.

The chain employs TRBV12-3 or TRBV12-4 and TRBJ2-7; unclear D gene. This CDR3 is 13 amino acids long. V was cut by 4 bases and J by 5 bases, with 12 bases left in between. As DNA, the CDR3 is TGTGCCAGCAGTTCCGCAATAATCCACGAGCAGTACTTC. Its protein is CASSSAIIHEQYF.

The chain uses TRBV20-1 and TRBJ2-5; 14 nucleotides match TRBD2. The DNA end favors TRBJ2-7, so the J call may be wrong. Looked up from germline, CDR1 is DFQATT and CDR2 is SNEGSKA (reference sequence). The CDR3 loop spans 15 amino acids. The CDR3 sequence: CSAIRLAGGPDEQYF. The CDR3 DNA follows: TGCAGTGCAATACGACTAGCGGGGGGGCCCGACGAGCAGTACTTC.

This clonotype was observed a single time. This chain links TRBV6-2 or TRBV6-3 with TRBJ2-3; 9 bases are shared with TRBD1. The CDR3 consists of 16 residues. CDR1 is MNHEY, CDR2 SVGEGT, per germline. Trimming at V came to 0 bases and at J to 5 bases, leaving 6 bases not matched to a gene. Written as DNA, the CDR3 is TGTGCCAGCAGTTACTCGTGGACAGGGGACCAAGATACGCAGTATTTT. Translated, it gives CASSYSWTGDQDTQYF.

A remark on this clonotype: At one end, the junction sequence differs from germline, possibly due to a read error. The chain joins TRBV27 to TRBJ1-2; D unresolved. There are 13 residues in the CDR3. Looked up from germline, CDR1 is MNHEY and CDR2 is SMNVEV (reference sequence). CDR3 DNA sequence: TGTGTCAGCAGCCGTGGGTCCCCCTATGGCTACACCTTC. This gives the protein CVSSRGSPYGYTF.

This clonotype showed up many times. The chain uses TRBV5-1 and TRBJ2-5, with 10 bases identical to TRBD2. From germline, CDR1 is SGHRS and CDR2 YFSETQ. The trim removed 0 bases at V and 5 bases at J, leaving 4 bases unmatched. This CDR3 comprises 15 residues. In DNA, the CDR3 is TGCGCCAGCAGCTTGGAGGGGACTAGCGTTGAGACCCAGTACTTC. As protein: CASSLEGTSVETQYF.

This clonotype was seen a handful of times. The chain joins TRBV7-2 to TRBJ1-5; possible D gene TRBD1, 6 bases. CDR1 and CDR2 (germline): SGHTA, FQGNSA. This CDR3 region has 15 residues. Trimming pared 5 bases from V and 0 bases from J, leaving 11 bases between. The chain's CDR3 is CASSPQGYSNQPQHF. As DNA, the CDR3 is TGTGCCAGCAGCCCACAGGGATATAGCAATCAGCCCCAGCATTTT.

The chain recombines TRBV29-1 with TRBJ2-5, with 7 bases that match TRBD2. CDR1 and CDR2 (germline): SQVTM, ANQGSEA. The ends lost 1 base at V and 1 base at J; junction bases unmatched: 3. CDR3 length: 14 residues. The CDR3 spells CSVEGEGTQETQYF. In DNA, the CDR3 is TGCAGCGTTGAAGGGGAGGGCACCCAAGAGACCCAGTACTTC. Together with reference TRBV29-1 and TRBJ2-5, the CDR3 gives the full variable domain: SAVISQKPSRDICQRGTSLTIQCQVDSQVTMMFWYRQQPGQSLTLIATANQGSEATYESGFVIDKFPISRPNLTFSTLTVSNMSPEDSSIYLCSVEGEGTQETQYFGPGTRLLVL.

Notes on this clonotype: It may be a read error: a sequence one base away is much more abundant. This chain joins TRBV3-1 and TRBJ2-1; perhaps TRBD1 as D (6 bases). The V end was cut by 3 bases, the J end by 10 bases, with 16 bases between. This CDR3 comprises 14 residues. In germline, CDR1 is LGHDT, CDR2 YNNKEL (reference sequence). The CDR3 here is CASSHQSGVYEQFF. The CDR3 nucleotides are TGTGCCAGCAGCCACCAATCAGGGGTGTACGAGCAGTTCTTC.

At least ten counts were recorded for this clonotype. The chain is built from TRBV4-2 and TRBJ2-1; 10 nucleotides agree with TRBD2. J lost 4 bases, V lost 0 bases, and 12 bases had no gene match. Germline V gene data show CDR1 as LGHNA and CDR2 as YNFKEQ. This CDR3 region has 19 residues. CDR3 protein: CASSQDGGFQRGGYNEQFF. The CDR3 bases are TGTGCCAGCAGCCAAGATGGGGGTTTTCAGCGGGGGGGGTACAATGAGCAGTTCTTC.

A remark on this clonotype: Being one base from a much bigger clone, this may be a read error. The rearrangement joins TRBV7-9 to TRBJ2-7; D assignment may be TRBD1 or TRBD2 (5 bases each). CDR3 size: 12 residues. Trimming stripped 2 bases from V and 11 bases from J, with 13 bases between. Germline V lookup: CDR1 SEHNR, CDR2 FQNEAQ (reference sequence). The CDR3 here is CASSLKTVGEYF. As DNA, the CDR3 is TGTGCCAGCAGCTTAAAGACGGTGGGGGAGTACTTC. Full variable domain (remainder filled in from reference TRBV7-9 and TRBJ2-7): DTGVSQNPRHKITKRGQNVTFRCDPISEHNRLYWYRQTLGQGPEFLTYFQNEAQLEKSRLLSDRFSAERPKGSFSTLEIQRTEQGDSAMYLCASSLKTVGEYFGPGTRLTVT.

The table lists this clonotype with many counts. This chain uses TRBV27 with TRBJ1-2, with D possibly TRBD1 on 5 matching bases. In germline, CDR1 is MNHEY, CDR2 SMNVEV (reference sequence). Deletions cut 4 bases from V and 4 bases from J, with 16 bases between. The length of the CDR3 is 15 residues. In DNA form, the CDR3 reads TGTGCCAGCAGTTCTCCGGGACGTTCGATCTATGGCTACACCTTC. Its translation: CASSSPGRSIYGYTF.

Comment on this clonotype: A single base separates this from a much larger clone, so it may be a read error. This chain uses TRBV7-2 with TRBJ2-1; 8 bases are shared with TRBD2. The J call may be incorrect, as the DNA end agrees better with TRBJ2-7. From germline, CDR1 is SGHTA and CDR2 FQGNSA. This CDR3 comprises 16 residues. In nucleotides, the CDR3 is TGTGCCAGCAGTCCCAGACTAGCGAGCTCCTACAATGAGCAGTACTTC. Protein: CASSPRLASSYNEQYF.

The chain recombines TRBV28 with TRBJ2-3, with 10 bases identical to TRBD2. The CDR3 spans 16 residues. Germline CDR1 is MDHEN and CDR2 is SYDVKM. V was clipped by 5 bases and J by 4 bases; unmatched bases: 9. The CDR3 protein is CASSTPGLAPPDTQYF. The CDR3 DNA sequence: TGTGCCAGCAGTACCCCGGGACTAGCGCCACCAGATACGCAGTATTTT.

This clonotype was picked up a small number of times. The V call is TRBV18, the J call TRBJ1-2, with TRBD1 as a possible D gene (5 bases). From germline, CDR1 is KGHSH and CDR2 LQKENI. This CDR3 is built from 17 residues. V was pared by 0 bases and J by 1 base, with 15 bases between. The CDR3 loop reads CASSPPEGRLVNYGYTF. The CDR3 nucleotides read TGTGCCAGCTCACCACCCGAGGGGCGCCTTGTTAACTATGGCTACACCTTC.

Comment on this clonotype: It may be a read error: a sequence one base away is much more abundant. Here the CDR3 DNA reads TGTGCCAGCAGCCAAACCTACAATGAGCAGTACTTC. This translates into CASSQTYNEQYF. V and J are TRBV9 and TRBJ2-1; no reliable D call. Gene TRBJ2-7 matches the end of the DNA better, so the J call may be wrong. This CDR3 has 12 amino acids. The germline gives CDR1 SGDLS, CDR2 YYNGEE.

V is TRBV7-2 and J is TRBJ1-2; weak D call: TRBD1 (5 bases). Germline assignment: CDR1 SGHTA and CDR2 FQGNSA. The CDR3 consists of 15 residues. V lost 2 bases to trimming and J lost 6 bases, with 16 bases between them. CDR3 DNA: TGTGCCAGCAGCTTAAATTTCCAGGGTCAAAATGGCTACACCTTC. Translated: CASSLNFQGQNGYTF.

This clonotype was detected only a few times. The V call is TRBV27, the J call TRBJ2-1, with D possibly matching TRBD2 (6 bases). V dropped 7 bases and J dropped 6 bases, with 16 bases sitting between them. Per germline, CDR1 MNHEY and CDR2 SMNVEV (reference sequence). There are 14 residues in the CDR3. CDR3 DNA sequence: TGTGCCAGCAATCCGGCGGGGAGGATCAATGAGCAGTTCTTC. Its protein product is CASNPAGRINEQFF.

This clonotype was counted many times. The chain combines TRBV3-1 with TRBJ2-7; 7 nucleotides match TRBD1. Germline CDR1 and CDR2: LGHDT and YNNKEL (reference sequence). This CDR3 is 14 amino acids long. V lost 5 bases, J lost 1 base, and 5 bases stayed unmatched. The CDR3 DNA reads TGTGCCAGCAGCAGCCGACAGGGATCCTACGAGCAGTACTTC. Protein sequence: CASSSRQGSYEQYF.

Details on this clonotype: At one boundary the junction diverges from the germline segment, which might be a read error. The chain joins TRBV20-1 to TRBJ2-1, with 11 bases fitting TRBD2. This CDR3 has 15 amino acids. The germline gives CDR1 DFQATT, CDR2 SNEGSKA (reference sequence). CDR3 DNA sequence: TGCAGTGCTTCCAGACTAGCGGGGACCTACAATGAGCAGGTCTTC. Protein product: CSASRLAGTYNEQVF.

The rearrangement uses TRBV28 and TRBJ2-2; D remains unclear. The CDR3 contains 13 residues. V dropped 6 bases and J dropped 1 base, with 6 bases sitting between them. CDR1 is MDHEN, CDR2 SYDVKM, per germline. DNA of the CDR3: TGTGCCAGCAGCTGGGGGAACACCGGGGAGCTGTTTTTT. Translating gives CASSWGNTGELFF. The whole variable domain, remainder taken from reference TRBV28 and TRBJ2-2, is DVKVTQSSRYLVKRTGEKVFLECVQDMDHENMFWYRQDPGLGLRLIYFSYDVKMKEKGDIPEGYSVSREKKERFSLILESASTNQTSMYLCASSWGNTGELFFGEGSRLTVL.

The rearrangement joins TRBV20-1 to TRBJ2-2; D not resolved. This CDR3 is 15 amino acids long. Germline CDR1 reads DFQATT; CDR2 reads SNEGSKA (reference sequence). Trimming shortened V by 3 bases and J by 0 bases, and 11 bases separated the two germline ends. CDR3 nucleotides: TGCAGTGCTAGTAGGGCTACCACGAACACCGGGGAGCTGTTTTTT. Amino acids: CSASRATTNTGELFF.

The sample holds a few counts of this clonotype. V is TRBV20-1 and J is TRBJ1-1; TRBD1 is a possible D gene (5 bases). In germline, CDR1 is DFQATT, CDR2 SNEGSKA (reference sequence). The V end was cut by 7 bases, the J end by 0 bases, with 12 bases between. The CDR3 runs 13 residues. The chain's CDR3 is CSVWDGLNTEAFF. The CDR3 DNA reads as TGCAGTGTTTGGGACGGCCTGAACACTGAAGCTTTCTTT.